This TCR beta chain is from a study of blood T cell repertoires in COVID-19. Study summary: The United States, Italy and Spain provided the acute and convalescent COVID-19 samples. Sources were T cells, B-cell-depleted T cells, or PBMCs; the material itself was cDNA or gDNA.

The CDR3 is made up of 14 amino acids. Germline loops: CDR1 LGHDT, CDR2 YNNKEL (reference sequence). V dropped 4 bases and J dropped 8 bases, with 17 bases sitting between them. Original methodology: Amplifying reference gene primers gave estimates of nucleated cell counts. Sequenced by immunoSEQ multiplex PCR; TCRdb stores in-frame clones only, minus some. The D gene and trimming were derived from the DNA, and the V and J assignments and clone size from that table. Of fewer than 200,000 clones listed, 87% were seen once; the top ten hold 0.88%. The sequenced sample consisted of peripheral blood. The TCR sequence derives from a woman between 18 and 30 years old who had recovered from COVID-19. The chain carries TRBV3-1 (or the pseudogene TRBV3-2) and TRBJ1-2; TRBD1 is a possible D gene (5 bases). CDR3 DNA: TGTGCCAGCAGCCTGACAGTCAATGCGGGGGGCTACACCTTC. Translating it yields CASSLTVNAGGYTF.